Presented here are 9 T cell receptor beta chains from one specimen sequenced in a study of Ad26.COV2.S vaccination and SARS-CoV-2 variants. The treatment was: 19 received Ad26.COV2.S at low or high dose, single or two shots; 5 received placebo; per-sample allocation not given. Repertoires come from day 63 after the first vaccine or placebo injection. The protocol was immunoSEQ multiplex PCR, while the TCRdb copy is restricted to in-frame clones and leaves out a portion. The sample holds about 350,000 clones, about 85% seen once. The sequences come from peripheral blood, collected in a trial of Ad26.COV2.S vaccine versus placebo. Every receptor here comes from a person between 18 and 65 years old who received the Ad26.COV2.S COVID-19 vaccine or a placebo.

There are a few counts of this clone. V and J are TRBV5-8 and TRBJ2-1; D call uncertain. Trimming left V 5 bases short and J 0 bases short, with 15 bases between. CDR3 length: 16 residues. The germline V gene has CDR1 SGHTS and CDR2 YDEGEE. In DNA form, the CDR3 reads TGTGCCAGCAGGGGCCAGGCGTATTACTCCTACAATGAGCAGTTCTTC. Translating it yields CASRGQAYYSYNEQFF.

The chain is built from TRBV7-9 and TRBJ2-5; 11 bases map to TRBD2. Germline V lookup: CDR1 SEHNR, CDR2 FQNEAQ (reference sequence). J was trimmed by 6 bases and V by 5 bases; bases with no gene match: 5. This CDR3 is 14 amino acids long. CDR3 nucleotides: TGTGCCAGCAGCCTGGGACTAGCGGCAAAGACCCAGTACTTC. Translated, it gives CASSLGLAAKTQYF.

This sequence joins TRBV7-8 and TRBJ2-5; D is perhaps TRBD2 (6 bases). Deletions cut 1 base from V and 2 bases from J, with 11 bases between. CDR3 length: 15 amino acids. Germline CDR1 SGHVS, CDR2 FQNEAQ. The CDR3 coding sequence is TGTGCCAGCAGCTTAGTGACGGGAGCGCAAGAGACCCAGTACTTC. Encoded protein: CASSLVTGAQETQYF.

This rearrangement joins TRBV7-9 to TRBJ1-4, with a weak D call TRBD1 (5 bases). The CDR3 spans 13 residues. V lost 4 bases and J 5 bases, leaving 8 bases between the germline ends. Germline-derived CDR1 and CDR2 are SEHNR and FQNEAQ (reference sequence). The CDR3 here is CASSWGRNEKLFF. As DNA, the CDR3 is TGTGCCAGCAGCTGGGGACGGAATGAAAAACTGTTTTTT.

This clone was found a few times. This chain uses TRBV4-1 with TRBJ1-6, with 9 bases that match TRBD1. CDR3 size: 18 residues. Trimming cost V 1 base and J 4 bases; bases outside gene matches: 8. Germline V lookup: CDR1 MGHRA, CDR2 YSYEKL. CDR3 nucleotide sequence: TGCGCCAGCAGCCAAGGTCGAGTCGGGACAGGGTATAATTCACCCCTCCACTTT. This sequence encodes CASSQGRVGTGYNSPLHF.

The rearrangement uses TRBV25-1 and TRBJ2-2; D is undetermined. There are 14 residues in the CDR3. Germline CDR1 and CDR2: MGHDK and SYGVNS. V was clipped by 2 bases and J by 1 base, with 5 bases between them. The CDR3 nucleotides read TGTGCCAGCAGTGAAGACCGGAACACCGGGGAGCTGTTTTTT. Translating it yields CASSEDRNTGELFF.

The chain uses TRBV11-3 and TRBJ1-1; possible D gene TRBD1, 5 bases. V gave up 1 base and J gave up 5 bases, with 8 bases separating them. CDR3 length: 13 amino acids. The germline gives CDR1 SGHNT, CDR2 YENEEA. CDR3 sequence reads: CASSLVGGTEAFF. DNA for the CDR3: TGTGCCAGCAGCTTAGTCGGGGGAACTGAAGCTTTCTTT.

The chain employs TRBV15 and TRBJ2-2; D might be TRBD1 or TRBD2, each matching 7 bases. The CDR3 contains 22 residues. Trimming shortened V by 0 bases and J by 6 bases, and 32 bases separated the two germline ends. CDR1 is LNHNV and CDR2 is YYDKDF in the germline V gene (reference sequence). The CDR3 here is CATSRDPPERGPTGRGAGELFF. CDR3 coding DNA: TGTGCCACCAGCAGAGATCCCCCAGAACGGGGACCGACAGGGAGGGGTGCCGGGGAGCTGTTTTTT. The full variable domain, completed using reference TRBV15 and TRBJ2-2, is DAMVIQNPRYQVTQFGKPVTLSCSQTLNHNVMYWYQQKSSQAPKLLFHYYDKDFNNEADTPDNFQSRRPNTSFCFLDIRSPGLGDTAMYLCATSRDPPERGPTGRGAGELFFGEGSRLTVL.

The V gene is TRBV4-3, the J gene TRBJ2-7; 13 positions match TRBD2. CDR1 and CDR2 from the germline V gene are LGHNA and YSLEER. The CDR3 consists of 18 residues. J was trimmed by 1 base and V by 4 bases; bases with no gene match: 10. The DNA for the CDR3 is TGCGCCAGCAGCCCCCAGGGACTAGCGGGACCTACATCCTACGAGCAGTACTTC. Translating gives CASSPQGLAGPTSYEQYF.